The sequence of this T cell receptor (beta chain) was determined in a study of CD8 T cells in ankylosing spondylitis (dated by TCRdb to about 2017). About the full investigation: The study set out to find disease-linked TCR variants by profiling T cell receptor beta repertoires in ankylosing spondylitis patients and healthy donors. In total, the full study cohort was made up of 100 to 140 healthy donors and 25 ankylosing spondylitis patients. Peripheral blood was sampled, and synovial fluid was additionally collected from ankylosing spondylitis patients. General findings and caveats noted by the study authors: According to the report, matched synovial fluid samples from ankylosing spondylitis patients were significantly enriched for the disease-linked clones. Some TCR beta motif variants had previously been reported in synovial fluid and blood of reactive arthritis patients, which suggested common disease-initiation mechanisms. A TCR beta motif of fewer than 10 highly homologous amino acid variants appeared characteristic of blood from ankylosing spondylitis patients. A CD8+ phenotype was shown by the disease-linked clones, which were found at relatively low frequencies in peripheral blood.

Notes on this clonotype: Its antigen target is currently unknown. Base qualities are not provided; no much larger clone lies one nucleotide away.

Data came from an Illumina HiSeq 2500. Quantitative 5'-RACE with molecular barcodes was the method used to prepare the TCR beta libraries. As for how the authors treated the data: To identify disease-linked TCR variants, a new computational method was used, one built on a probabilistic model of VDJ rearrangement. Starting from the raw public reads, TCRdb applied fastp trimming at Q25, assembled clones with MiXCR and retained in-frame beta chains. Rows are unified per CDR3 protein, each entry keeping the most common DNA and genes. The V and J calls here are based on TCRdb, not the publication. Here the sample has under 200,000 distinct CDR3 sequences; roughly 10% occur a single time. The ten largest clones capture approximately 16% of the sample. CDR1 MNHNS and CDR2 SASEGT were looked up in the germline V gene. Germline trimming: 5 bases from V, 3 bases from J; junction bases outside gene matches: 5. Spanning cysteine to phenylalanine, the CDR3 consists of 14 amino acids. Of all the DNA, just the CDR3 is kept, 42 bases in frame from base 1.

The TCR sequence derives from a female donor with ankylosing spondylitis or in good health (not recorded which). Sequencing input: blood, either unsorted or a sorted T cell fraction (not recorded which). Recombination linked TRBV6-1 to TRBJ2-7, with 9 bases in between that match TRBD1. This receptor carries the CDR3 CASSKGQGGYEQYF. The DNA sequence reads TGTGCCAGCAGTAAGGGACAGGGCGGCTACGAGCAGTACTTC.